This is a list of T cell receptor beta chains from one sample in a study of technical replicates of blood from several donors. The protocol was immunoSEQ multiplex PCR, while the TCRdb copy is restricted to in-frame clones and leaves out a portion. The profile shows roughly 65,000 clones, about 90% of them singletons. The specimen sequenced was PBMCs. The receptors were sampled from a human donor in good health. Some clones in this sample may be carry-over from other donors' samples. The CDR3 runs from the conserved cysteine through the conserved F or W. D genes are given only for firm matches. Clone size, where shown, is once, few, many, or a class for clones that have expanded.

CDR3nt: TGCGCCAGCAGCCAAGATAGAGGAGGGGGAAACACCATATATTTT
CDR3aa: CASSQDRGGGNTIYF
d_gene: NA
abundance: NA
j_gene: TRBJ1-3
v_gene: TRBV4-3

CDR3nt: TGCGCCAGCAGCTTGGGGACGGGAAACAATCAGCCCCAGCATTTT
CDR3aa: CASSLGTGNNQPQHF
d_gene: NA
abundance: NA
j_gene: TRBJ1-5
v_gene: TRBV5-1

CDR3nt: TGCGCCAGCAGCCCCATGAATGAGCAGTTCTTC
CDR3aa: CASSPMNEQFF
d_gene: NA
abundance: NA
j_gene: TRBJ2-1
v_gene: TRBV10-2

CDR3nt: TGTGCCAGCAGCCAACTTAGCGGGGGCCGCTGGGAAGAGACCCAGTACTTC
CDR3aa: CASSQLSGGRWEETQYF
d_gene: TRBD2
abundance: NA
j_gene: TRBJ2-5
v_gene: TRBV4-2

CDR3nt: TGTGCCAGCAGCTTAGATGGAGCGGGGATGAACACCGGGGAGCTGTTTTTT
CDR3aa: CASSLDGAGMNTGELFF
d_gene: TRBD2
abundance: NA
j_gene: TRBJ2-2
v_gene: TRBV7-2

CDR3nt: TGTGCCAGCAGTGACTGCTATTACATCACTAGCGGGGGGATCCTAGCCAAAAACATTCAGTACTTC
CDR3aa: CASSDCYYITSGGILAKNIQYF
d_gene: TRBD2
abundance: NA
j_gene: TRBJ2-4
v_gene: TRBV6-4

CDR3nt: TGCAGCGTTGTACCGCGGGGGGGCGGTGAAAAACTGTTTTTT
CDR3aa: CSVVPRGGGEKLFF
d_gene: NA
abundance: NA
j_gene: TRBJ1-4
v_gene: TRBV29-1

CDR3nt: TGTGCCAGCAGCTTATCAGGCGGGAGCTCCTACAATGAGCAGTTCTTC
CDR3aa: CASSLSGGSSYNEQFF
d_gene: TRBD2
abundance: NA
j_gene: TRBJ2-1
v_gene: TRBV11-3

CDR3nt: TGTGCCAGCAGCGTAGCTTTTAGTAGCGGGGTTAGCACAGATACGCAGTATTTT
CDR3aa: CASSVAFSSGVSTDTQYF
d_gene: TRBD2
abundance: NA
j_gene: TRBJ2-3
v_gene: TRBV9

CDR3nt: TGTGCCAGCAGGGTGGTGCTAGCGGGAGTTAGAAATGAGCAGTTCTTC
CDR3aa: CASRVVLAGVRNEQFF
d_gene: TRBD2
abundance: NA
j_gene: TRBJ2-1
v_gene: TRBV5-6

CDR3nt: TGCGCCAGCAGCCATCCAGGGGGGCCGCATCAGCCCCAGCATTTT
CDR3aa: CASSHPGGPHQPQHF
d_gene: TRBD1
abundance: NA
j_gene: TRBJ1-5
v_gene: TRBV4-1

CDR3nt: TGCGCCAGCAGCCAAGCCGGACAGGGGGCAACTGGCTACACCTTC
CDR3aa: CASSQAGQGATGYTF
d_gene: TRBD1
abundance: NA
j_gene: TRBJ1-2
v_gene: TRBV4-3

CDR3nt: TGTGCCACCAGCACAGGGTTCACAGATACGCAGTATTTT
CDR3aa: CATSTGFTDTQYF
d_gene: NA
abundance: once
j_gene: TRBJ2-3
v_gene: TRBV15

CDR3nt: TGTGCCAGCAGTGAAGACAAAGCGTTCGCTGAAGCTTTCTTT
CDR3aa: CASSEDKAFAEAFF
d_gene: NA
abundance: NA
j_gene: TRBJ1-1
v_gene: TRBV2

CDR3nt: TGTGCCAGCAGCCGGACAGGGGTGGGGGCCTTGGCCAAAAACATTCAGTACTTC
CDR3aa: CASSRTGVGALAKNIQYF
d_gene: TRBD1
abundance: NA
j_gene: TRBJ2-4
v_gene: TRBV11-1

CDR3nt: TGTGCCAGCAGCTTAGCTCTAGCGGGGGCCGGGTACGAGCAGTACTTC
CDR3aa: CASSLALAGAGYEQYF
d_gene: TRBD2
abundance: NA
j_gene: TRBJ2-7
v_gene: TRBV7-2

CDR3nt: TGTGCCAGCAGCTTAAGGCAGGGCCCCCACGAGCAGTACTTC
CDR3aa: CASSLRQGPHEQYF
d_gene: NA
abundance: NA
j_gene: TRBJ2-7
v_gene: TRBV7-2

CDR3nt: TGTGCCAGCAGACCCCCGGGACAGAACACCGGGGAGCTGTTTTTT
CDR3aa: CASRPPGQNTGELFF
d_gene: NA
abundance: NA
j_gene: TRBJ2-2
v_gene: TRBV6-5

CDR3nt: TGCAGCGTTGGCTTGGGACAGGGGGAATCTGGAAACACCATATATTTT
CDR3aa: CSVGLGQGESGNTIYF
d_gene: TRBD1
abundance: NA
j_gene: TRBJ1-3
v_gene: TRBV29-1

CDR3nt: TGTGCCAGCAGCGCCGGGCGGGGGGGTACGCAGTATTTT
CDR3aa: CASSAGRGGTQYF
d_gene: TRBD2
abundance: NA
j_gene: TRBJ2-3
v_gene: TRBV7-2

CDR3nt: TGTGCCAGCAGCATTAGGACTAGCGGGGGGAGGAGAAATACGCAGTATTTT
CDR3aa: CASSIRTSGGRRNTQYF
d_gene: TRBD2
abundance: once
j_gene: TRBJ2-3
v_gene: TRBV5-4

CDR3nt: TGCGCCAGCAGCCAAGCAGGGGATAATTCACCCCTCCACTTT
CDR3aa: CASSQAGDNSPLHF
d_gene: NA
abundance: NA
j_gene: TRBJ1-6
v_gene: TRBV4-3

CDR3nt: TGCAGTGCTAGAAGCCTAGCGGGAGAATTCTTC
CDR3aa: CSARSLAGEFF
d_gene: TRBD2
abundance: NA
j_gene: TRBJ2-1
v_gene: TRBV20-1

CDR3nt: TGTGCCAGCAGTCCGACGGTTGCGGGGGAGCAGTACTTC
CDR3aa: CASSPTVAGEQYF
d_gene: NA
abundance: NA
j_gene: TRBJ2-7
v_gene: TRBV27

CDR3nt: TGTGCCAGCAGCGGGACTACGCTTTCTGGTGAGCAGTTCTTC
CDR3aa: CASSGTTLSGEQFF
d_gene: TRBD2
abundance: NA
j_gene: TRBJ2-1
v_gene: TRBV2

CDR3nt: TGCGCCAGCAGCTTGGATCCAGCGGGGGGACGCACAGATACGCAGTATTTT
CDR3aa: CASSLDPAGGRTDTQYF
d_gene: TRBD2
abundance: NA
j_gene: TRBJ2-3
v_gene: TRBV5-1

CDR3nt: TGTGCCAGCAGTTTATGGGCAGGGACTAGCGGGAGTGATGAGCAGTTCTTC
CDR3aa: CASSLWAGTSGSDEQFF
d_gene: TRBD2
abundance: NA
j_gene: TRBJ2-1
v_gene: TRBV28

CDR3nt: TGTGCCAGCAGCTTAGTAGCGGGATTTATAGAGACCCAGTACTTC
CDR3aa: CASSLVAGFIETQYF
d_gene: TRBD2
abundance: NA
j_gene: TRBJ2-5
v_gene: TRBV7-2

CDR3nt: TGTGCCAGCAGCTTATTTTTTTGGGGACTACCTCAATTGGACGAGCAGTACTTC
CDR3aa: CASSLFFWGLPQLDEQYF
d_gene: TRBD2
abundance: NA
j_gene: TRBJ2-7
v_gene: TRBV7-2

CDR3nt: TGTGCCAGCAGTGAATATACCGGGTCTGACGGCTACACCTTC
CDR3aa: CASSEYTGSDGYTF
d_gene: NA
abundance: NA
j_gene: TRBJ1-2
v_gene: TRBV25-1